The 18 T cell receptor beta chains given below trace back to one sample, sequenced in a study of blood T cell repertoires in COVID-19. TCRdb keeps only in-frame clones here, not all; method: immunoSEQ multiplex PCR. Of roughly 220,000 clones in the sample, 81% are singletons; the top ten hold 6% to 8%. Sequencing was done on a sample of peripheral blood. The receptors come from a woman of 80 years or more with COVID-19, enrolled during active disease.

The J gene is TRBJ2-1, the V gene TRBV5-1; D possibly corresponds to TRBD2 (6 bases). CDR1 and CDR2 (germline): SGHRS, YFSETQ. This CDR3 has 14 amino acids. Trimming removed 4 bases from V and 7 bases from J, with 15 bases in between. CDR3 loop: CASSLVLSGNEQFF. DNA of the CDR3: TGCGCCAGCAGCCTTGTCCTTAGCGGAAATGAGCAGTTCTTC.

The chain employs TRBV7-3 and TRBJ2-3; 10 bases are a match to TRBD2. This CDR3 comprises 15 residues. V lost 4 bases, J lost 1 base, and 2 bases stayed unmatched. The germline V gene has CDR1 SGHTA and CDR2 FQGTGA. The CDR3 spells CASSSLAGGTDTQYF. Here the CDR3 DNA reads TGTGCCAGCAGCTCTCTAGCGGGGGGCACAGATACGCAGTATTTT.

This clone was seen a handful of times. V usage is TRBV12-3 or TRBV12-4 and J usage is TRBJ2-1; 7 nucleotides agree with TRBD1. J lost 15 bases, V lost 6 bases, and 8 bases had no gene match. The CDR3 runs to 11 residues. CDR3 DNA sequence: TGTGCCAGCAGCATCACAGGGGTTGGGTTCTTC. This sequence encodes CASSITGVGFF.

The V gene is TRBV28, the J gene TRBJ2-7, with 13 bases fitting TRBD2. The V and J ends lost 5 bases and 7 bases, in that order; junction bases with no gene match: 5. The CDR3 sequence is 14 residues long. CDR1 and CDR2 from the germline V gene are MDHEN and SYDVKM. In DNA, the CDR3 is TGTGCCAGCAGTCCAGGGACTAGCGGGACAGAGCAGTACTTC. Residues: CASSPGTSGTEQYF.

V usage is TRBV28 and J usage is TRBJ1-1, with 9 bases matching TRBD1. The junction had 9 bases not matched to a gene; V was cut back by 3 bases and J by 7 bases. CDR3 size: 15 residues. Per germline, CDR1 MDHEN and CDR2 SYDVKM. In DNA, the CDR3 is TGTGCCAGCAGTTTTCCCGGACAGGGGCCCCGTGAAGCTTTCTTT. Amino acids: CASSFPGQGPREAFF.

The chain combines TRBV6-5 with TRBJ2-1, with TRBD2 identical over 13 bases. This CDR3 spans 15 amino acids. Germline assignment: CDR1 MNHEY and CDR2 SVGAGI. V lost 6 bases and J lost 5; bases outside the gene matches: 4. In nucleotides, the CDR3 is TGTGCCAGCAGCGGACTAGCGGGAGTAAACAATGAGCAGTTCTTC. Protein sequence: CASSGLAGVNNEQFF.

The chain joins TRBV14 to TRBJ1-6; no definite D call. Germline V lookup: CDR1 SGHDN, CDR2 FVKESK. Deletions cut 0 bases from V and 5 bases from J, with 14 bases between. The CDR3 sequence is 17 residues long. CDR3 protein: CASSQDRRDRNNSPLHF. The CDR3 bases are TGTGCCAGCAGCCAAGATCGGCGGGATAGGAATAATTCACCCCTCCACTTT.

This clone was seen just once. CDR3 loop: CASSRSTGVNTEAFF. CDR3 coding DNA: TGCGCCAGCAGCCGGTCGACAGGGGTGAACACTGAAGCTTTCTTT. The rearrangement links TRBV10-2 to TRBJ1-1; TRBD1 matches 8 bases. After removal of 6 bases from V and 0 bases from J, the junction contained 6 bases not matched to a gene. There are 15 residues in the CDR3. CDR1 and CDR2 (germline): WSHSY, SAAADI.

This clone was picked up one time. This chain connects TRBV2 to TRBJ1-1; 8 bases line up with TRBD1. Trimming cost V 5 bases and J 1 base; bases outside gene matches: 6. This CDR3 has 15 amino acids. Germline V gene sequence: CDR1 SNHLY, CDR2 FYNNEI. CDR3 in DNA: TGTGCCAGCAGTTCAATCGGGACAGGGAACACTGAAGCTTTCTTT. This gives the protein CASSSIGTGNTEAFF. Looking up the rest from reference TRBV2 and TRBJ1-1 gives the full variable domain: EPEVTQTPSHQVTQMGQEVILRCVPISNHLYFYWYRQILGQKVEFLVSFYNNEISEKSEIFDDQFSVERPDGSNFTLKIRSTKLEDSAMYFCASSSIGTGNTEAFFGQGTRLTVV.

V gene TRBV3-1 (or the pseudogene TRBV3-2) combines with J gene TRBJ2-1, with no clear D. CDR1 LGHDT and CDR2 YNNKEL come from the germline V gene (reference sequence). The ends were cut back, 3 bases at V and 0 bases at J, with 12 bases in the middle. The CDR3 has 16 amino acids. The CDR3 protein is CASSHSLSSSYNEQFF. CDR3 nucleotide sequence: TGTGCCAGCAGCCACTCCTTGTCGAGCTCCTACAATGAGCAGTTCTTC.

In the case of this clone: At one end, the junction sequence differs from germline, possibly due to a read error. Here the CDR3 reads CASSLGTGGLNEQFF. The DNA of the CDR3 is TGTGCTAGCAGCTTAGGGACAGGGGGCCTGAATGAGCAGTTCTTC. The chain is built from TRBV7-7 and TRBJ2-1; 12 nucleotides match TRBD1. Per the germline V gene, CDR1 is SSHAT and CDR2 is FNYEAQ (reference sequence). The CDR3 loop spans 15 amino acids. Together with reference TRBV7-7 and TRBJ2-1, the CDR3 gives the full variable domain: GAGVSQSPRYKVTKRGQDVTLRCDPISSHATLYWYQQALGQGPEFLTYFNYEAQPDKSGLPSDRFSAERPEGSISTLTIQRTEQRDSAMYRCASSLGTGGLNEQFFGPGTRLTVL.

The rearrangement links TRBV7-9 to TRBJ2-1, with 15 bases identical to TRBD2. The CDR3 is made up of 15 amino acids. Germline V gene lookup returns CDR1 SEHNR and CDR2 FQNEAQ (reference sequence). V trimming: 5 bases; J trimming: 7 bases; junction bases outside the gene matches: 3. The CDR3 DNA sequence: TGTGCCAGCAGCACCGGGACTAGCGGGGGGAATGAGCAGTTCTTC. This encodes CASSTGTSGGNEQFF.

This clone is a singleton in its sample. This sequence joins TRBV6-5 and TRBJ1-1; D gene uncertain. The CDR3 is made up of 14 amino acids. The germline gives CDR1 MNHEY, CDR2 SVGAGI. Trimming shortened V by 2 bases and J by 5 bases, and 12 bases separated the two germline ends. As DNA, the CDR3 is TGTGCCAGCAGTTACGACGCGACGCGGACTGAAGCTTTCTTT. Protein sequence: CASSYDATRTEAFF.

V is TRBV5-1 and J is TRBJ1-1; D is unresolved. V lost 2 bases and J 1 base, leaving 6 bases between the germline ends. The CDR3 is made up of 13 amino acids. Germline CDR1 is SGHRS and CDR2 is YFSETQ. CDR3: CASSFQENTEAFF. The CDR3 DNA follows: TGCGCCAGCAGCTTCCAGGAGAACACTGAAGCTTTCTTT.

Here the CDR3 DNA reads TGTGCCAGCAGCCAAGAAGGGGGTAGAGGGTCAATAGAAAAACTGTTTTTT. It encodes CASSQEGGRGSIEKLFF. V is TRBV4-2 and J is TRBJ1-4; weak D call: TRBD1 (6 bases). Deletions cut 0 bases from V and 8 bases from J, with 19 bases between. Germline V gene lookup returns CDR1 LGHNA and CDR2 YNFKEQ. CDR3 length: 17 amino acids.

This clone turned up a few times. Other nucleotide sequences in the sample specify the same CDR3. CDR3 loop: CASSLSAGSNQPQHF. The DNA of the CDR3 is TGTGCCAGCAGTTTATCGGCAGGGTCTAATCAGCCCCAGCATTTT. V and J are TRBV28 and TRBJ1-5; possibly TRBD1 for D (5 bases). V shed 1 base and J shed 4 bases, with 11 bases lying between them. The CDR3 is made up of 15 amino acids. Germline V gives CDR1 MDHEN, CDR2 SYDVKM.

The chain uses TRBV5-5 and TRBJ2-5; D is unclear. Trimming left V 3 bases short and J 4 bases short, with 13 bases between. CDR3 size: 14 residues. Germline V lookup: CDR1 SGHKS, CDR2 YYEKEE (reference sequence). CDR3 bases: TGTGCCAGCAGCTCCCTACTTAGAAGAGAGACCCAGTACTTC. Encoded protein: CASSSLLRRETQYF.

The genes are TRBV6-2 or TRBV6-3 and TRBJ2-1; 7 bases map to TRBD2. There are 12 residues in the CDR3. V lost 1 base and J lost 11; bases outside the gene matches: 2. From germline, CDR1 is MNHEY and CDR2 SVGEGT. CDR3 DNA sequence: TGTGCCAGCAGTTACTTGGGACTACAGCAGTTCTTC. This codes for CASSYLGLQQFF.